This entry is about one T cell receptor beta chain. V lost 4 bases and J lost 4; bases outside the gene matches: 11. This CDR3 region has 17 residues. The germline gives CDR1 SGHRS, CDR2 YFSETQ. This table comes from immunoSEQ multiplex PCR, and its TCRdb copy is limited to in-frame clones, with some not included. The sample has 110,000 or so clones, around 81% seen once. The data were taken from a study of blood T cell repertoires in COVID-19. Turning to the study itself: The study drew acute and convalescent COVID-19 samples from the United States, Italy and Spain.

The clonotype comes from an elderly man with acute or convalescent COVID-19. Sequenced sample: peripheral blood. This chain connects TRBV5-1 to TRBJ2-1; 10 nucleotides match TRBD2. In DNA, the CDR3 is TGCGCCAGCAGCCCGCGAGATCTAGCGGGAGTTTACAATGAGCAGTTCTTC. Its translation: CASSPRDLAGVYNEQFF.